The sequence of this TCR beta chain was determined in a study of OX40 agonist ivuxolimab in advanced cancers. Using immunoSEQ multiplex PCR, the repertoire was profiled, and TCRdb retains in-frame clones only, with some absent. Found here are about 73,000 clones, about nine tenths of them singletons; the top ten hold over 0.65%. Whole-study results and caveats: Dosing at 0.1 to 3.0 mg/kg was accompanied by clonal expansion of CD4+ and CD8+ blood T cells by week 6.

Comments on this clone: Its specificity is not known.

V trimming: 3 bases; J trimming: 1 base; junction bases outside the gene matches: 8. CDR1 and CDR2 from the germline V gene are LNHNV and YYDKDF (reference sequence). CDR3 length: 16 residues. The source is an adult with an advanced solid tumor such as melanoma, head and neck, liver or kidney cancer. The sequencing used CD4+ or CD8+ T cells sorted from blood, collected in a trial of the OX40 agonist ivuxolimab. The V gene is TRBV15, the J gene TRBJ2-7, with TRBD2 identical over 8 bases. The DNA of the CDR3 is TGTGCCACCAGCAGCCCGGGGGGGGGACGATCCTACGAGCAGTACTTC. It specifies CATSSPGGGRSYEQYF.